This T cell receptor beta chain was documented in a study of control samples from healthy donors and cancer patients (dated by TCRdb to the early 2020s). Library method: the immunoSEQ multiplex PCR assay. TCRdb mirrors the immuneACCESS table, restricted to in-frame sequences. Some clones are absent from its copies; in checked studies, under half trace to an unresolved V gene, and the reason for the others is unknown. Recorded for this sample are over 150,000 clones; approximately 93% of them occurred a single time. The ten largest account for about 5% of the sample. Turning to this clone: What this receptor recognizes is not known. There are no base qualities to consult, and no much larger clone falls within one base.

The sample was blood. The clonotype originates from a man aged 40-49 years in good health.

The sequenced DNA: TGCGCCAGCAGCTTGGCCGATAATTCACCCCTCCACTTT. The resulting protein is CASSLADNSPLHF. This chain joins TRBV5-1 to TRBJ1-6; the D gene cannot be named for sure. V is reduced by 0 bases and J by 5 bases, leaving a spacing of 3 bases between them. Its CDR3 holds 13 amino acids, cysteine through phenylalanine. This entry keeps only the CDR3 DNA: 39 bases, framed from base 1. Reading the germline V gene gives CDR1 SGHRS and CDR2 YFSETQ.